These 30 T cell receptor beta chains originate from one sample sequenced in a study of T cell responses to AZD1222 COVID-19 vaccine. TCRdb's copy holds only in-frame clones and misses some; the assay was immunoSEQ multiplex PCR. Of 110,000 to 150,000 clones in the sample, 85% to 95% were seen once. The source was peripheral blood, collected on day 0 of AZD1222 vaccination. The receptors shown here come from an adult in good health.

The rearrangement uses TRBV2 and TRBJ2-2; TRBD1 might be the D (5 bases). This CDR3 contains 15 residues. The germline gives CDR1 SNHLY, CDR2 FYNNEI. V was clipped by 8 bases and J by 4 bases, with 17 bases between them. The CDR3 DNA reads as TGTGCCAGCGGCCGGCAGTATGGGGCCACCGGGGAGCTGTTTTTT. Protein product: CASGRQYGATGELFF.

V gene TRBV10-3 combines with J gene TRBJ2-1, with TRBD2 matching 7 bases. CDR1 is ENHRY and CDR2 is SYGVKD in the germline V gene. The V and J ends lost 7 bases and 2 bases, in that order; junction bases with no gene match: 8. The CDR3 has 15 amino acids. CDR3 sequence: CAIKEVTSPYNEQFF. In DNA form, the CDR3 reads TGTGCCATCAAAGAGGTGACTAGCCCCTACAATGAGCAGTTCTTC.

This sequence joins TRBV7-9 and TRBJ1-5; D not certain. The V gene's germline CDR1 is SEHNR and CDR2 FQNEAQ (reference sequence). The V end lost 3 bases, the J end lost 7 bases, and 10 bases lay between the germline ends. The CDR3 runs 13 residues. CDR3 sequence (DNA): TGTGCCAGCAGCTTTTTGGACGGGCAGCCCCAGCATTTT. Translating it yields CASSFLDGQPQHF.

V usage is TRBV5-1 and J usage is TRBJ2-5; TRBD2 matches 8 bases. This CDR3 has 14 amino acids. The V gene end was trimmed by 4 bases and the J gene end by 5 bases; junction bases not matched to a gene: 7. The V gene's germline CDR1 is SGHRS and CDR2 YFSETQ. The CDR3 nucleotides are TGCGCCAGCAGCAAAGGGACTAGATGGGAGACCCAGTACTTC. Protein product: CASSKGTRWETQYF.

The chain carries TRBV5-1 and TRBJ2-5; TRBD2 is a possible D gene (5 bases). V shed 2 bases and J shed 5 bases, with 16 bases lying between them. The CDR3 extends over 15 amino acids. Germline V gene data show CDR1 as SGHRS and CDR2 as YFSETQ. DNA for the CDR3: TGCGCCAGCAGCTTCGACTACCCCGCCGGGGAGACCCAGTACTTC. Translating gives CASSFDYPAGETQYF.

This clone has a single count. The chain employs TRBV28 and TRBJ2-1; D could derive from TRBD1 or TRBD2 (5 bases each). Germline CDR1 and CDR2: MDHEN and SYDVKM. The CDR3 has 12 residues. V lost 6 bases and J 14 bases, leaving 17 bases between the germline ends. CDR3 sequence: CASRIGAQLEFF. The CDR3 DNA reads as TGTGCCAGCAGAATCGGGGCCCAGCTTGAGTTCTTC.

The CDR3 sequence: CASSRDPRQSPTEQYF. The CDR3 region has the DNA TGTGCCAGCAGCAGGGATCCGCGACAGTCCCCTACCGAGCAGTACTTC. The chain carries TRBV5-6 and TRBJ2-7; the D gene is possibly TRBD1 (5 bases). The germline V and J ends were trimmed by 4 bases and 6 bases, with 23 bases remaining between them. This CDR3 has 16 residues. Germline V gives CDR1 SGHDT, CDR2 YYEEEE.

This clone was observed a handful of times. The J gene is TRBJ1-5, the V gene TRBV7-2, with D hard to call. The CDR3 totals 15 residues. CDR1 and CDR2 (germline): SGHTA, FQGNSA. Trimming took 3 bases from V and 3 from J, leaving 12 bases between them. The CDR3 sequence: CASSLGRLLNQPQHF. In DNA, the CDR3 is TGTGCCAGCAGCTTGGGGAGGCTTCTCAATCAGCCCCAGCATTTT.

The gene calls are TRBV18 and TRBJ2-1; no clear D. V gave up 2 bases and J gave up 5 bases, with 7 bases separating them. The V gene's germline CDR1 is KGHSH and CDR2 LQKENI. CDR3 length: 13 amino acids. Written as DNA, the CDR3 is TGTGCCAGCTCACCAAACAGCAACAATGAGCAGTTCTTC. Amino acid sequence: CASSPNSNNEQFF.

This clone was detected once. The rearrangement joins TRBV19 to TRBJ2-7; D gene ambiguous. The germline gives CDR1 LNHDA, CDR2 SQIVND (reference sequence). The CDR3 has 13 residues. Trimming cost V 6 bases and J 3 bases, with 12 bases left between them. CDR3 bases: TGTGCCAGTAGCCCCCGCTGGGACTACGAGCAGTACTTC. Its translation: CASSPRWDYEQYF.

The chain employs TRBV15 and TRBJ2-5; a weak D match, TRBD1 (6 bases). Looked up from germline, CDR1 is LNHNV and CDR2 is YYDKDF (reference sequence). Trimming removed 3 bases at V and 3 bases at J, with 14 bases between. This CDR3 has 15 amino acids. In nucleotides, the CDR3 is TGTGCCACCAGCAGTTTCCGGGACAACAAAGAGACCCAGTACTTC. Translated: CATSSFRDNKETQYF.

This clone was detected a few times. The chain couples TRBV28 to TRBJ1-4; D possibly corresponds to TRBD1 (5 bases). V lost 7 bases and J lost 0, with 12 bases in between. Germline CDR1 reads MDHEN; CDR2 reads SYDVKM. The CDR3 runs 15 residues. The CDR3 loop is CASTSGGPTNEKLFF. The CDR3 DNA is TGTGCCAGCACCTCGGGGGGTCCAACTAATGAAAAACTGTTTTTT.

As DNA, the CDR3 is TGTGCCAGCAGCTCGCTTAGCGGGAGGGCTCGAAATGAGCAGTTCTTC. Translated, it gives CASSSLSGRARNEQFF. This chain joins TRBV13 and TRBJ2-1; 11 bases fit TRBD2. Trimming cost V 4 bases and J 7 bases; bases outside gene matches: 9. CDR1 and CDR2 (germline): PRHDT, FYEKMQ (reference sequence). This CDR3 contains 16 residues. The full variable domain, with the rest looked up from reference TRBV13 and TRBJ2-1, is AAGVIQSPRHLIKEKRETATLKCYPIPRHDTVYWYQQGPGQDPQFLISFYEKMQSDKGSIPDRFSAQQFSDYHSELNMSSLELGDSALYFCASSSLSGRARNEQFFGPGTRLTVL.

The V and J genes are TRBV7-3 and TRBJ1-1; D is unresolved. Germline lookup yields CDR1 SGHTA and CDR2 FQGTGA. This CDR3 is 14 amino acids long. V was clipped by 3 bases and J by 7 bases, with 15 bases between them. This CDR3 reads CASSLMGGPGEAFF. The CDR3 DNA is TGTGCCAGCAGCTTGATGGGAGGGCCCGGTGAAGCTTTCTTT. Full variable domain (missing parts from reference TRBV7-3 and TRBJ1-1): GAGVSQTPSNKVTEKGKYVELRCDPISGHTALYWYRQSLGQGPEFLIYFQGTGAADDSGLPNDRFFAVRPEGSVSTLKIQRTERGDSAVYLCASSLMGGPGEAFFGQGTRLTVV.

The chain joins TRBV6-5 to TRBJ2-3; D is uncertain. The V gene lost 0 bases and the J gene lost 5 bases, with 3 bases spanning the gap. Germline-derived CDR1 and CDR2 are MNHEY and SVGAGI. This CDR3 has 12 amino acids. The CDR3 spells CASSYSGDTQYF. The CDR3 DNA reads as TGTGCCAGCAGTTACTCGGGAGATACGCAGTATTTT.

The CDR3 DNA is TGTGCCAGCAGCCCTCACCGGGTTGAGCAGTTCTTC. Translation: CASSPHRVEQFF. The chain has TRBV7-8 and TRBJ2-1; no firm D call. V shed 5 bases and J shed 9 bases, with 11 bases lying between them. This CDR3 contains 12 residues. From germline, CDR1 is SGHVS and CDR2 FQNEAQ.

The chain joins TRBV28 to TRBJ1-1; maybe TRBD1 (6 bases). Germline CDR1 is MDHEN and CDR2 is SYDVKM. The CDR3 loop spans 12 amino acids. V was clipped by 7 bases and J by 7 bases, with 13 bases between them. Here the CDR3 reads CASNLQGIEAFF. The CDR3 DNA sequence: TGTGCCAGCAACCTACAGGGAATTGAAGCTTTCTTT. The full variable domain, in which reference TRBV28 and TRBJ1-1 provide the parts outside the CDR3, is DVKVTQSSRYLVKRTGEKVFLECVQDMDHENMFWYRQDPGLGLRLIYFSYDVKMKEKGDIPEGYSVSREKKERFSLILESASTNQTSMYLCASNLQGIEAFFGQGTRLTVV.

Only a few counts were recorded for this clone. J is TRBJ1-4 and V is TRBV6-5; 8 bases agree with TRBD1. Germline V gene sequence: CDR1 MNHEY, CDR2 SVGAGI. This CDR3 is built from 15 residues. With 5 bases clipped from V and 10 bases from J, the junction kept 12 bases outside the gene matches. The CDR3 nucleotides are TGTGCCAGCAGTACAGACAGGGGTAAAGAGGGAAAACTGTTTTTT. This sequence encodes CASSTDRGKEGKLFF.

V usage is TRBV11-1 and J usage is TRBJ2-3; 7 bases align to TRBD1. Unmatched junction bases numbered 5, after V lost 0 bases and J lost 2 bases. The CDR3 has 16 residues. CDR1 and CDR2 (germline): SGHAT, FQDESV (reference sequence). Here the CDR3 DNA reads TGTGCCAGCAGCTTAGCTGCAGGGGGTTACACAGATACGCAGTATTTT. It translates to CASSLAAGGYTDTQYF.

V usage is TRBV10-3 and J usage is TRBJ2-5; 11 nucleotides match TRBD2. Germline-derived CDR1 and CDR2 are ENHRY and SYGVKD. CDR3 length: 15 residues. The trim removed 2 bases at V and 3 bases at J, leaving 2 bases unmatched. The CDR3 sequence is CAISEELAGEETQYF. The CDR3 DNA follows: TGTGCCATCAGTGAGGAACTAGCGGGAGAAGAGACCCAGTACTTC.

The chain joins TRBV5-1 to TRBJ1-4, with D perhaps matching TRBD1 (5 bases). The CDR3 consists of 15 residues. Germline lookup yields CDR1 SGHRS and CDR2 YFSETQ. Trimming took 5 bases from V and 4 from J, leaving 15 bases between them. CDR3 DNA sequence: TGCGCCAGCAGGGAGAATACAGGAGGTAATGAAAAACTGTTTTTT. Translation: CASRENTGGNEKLFF.

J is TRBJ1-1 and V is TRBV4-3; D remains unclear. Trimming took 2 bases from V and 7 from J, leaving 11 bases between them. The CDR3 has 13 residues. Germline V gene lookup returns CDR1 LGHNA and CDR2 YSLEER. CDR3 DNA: TGCGCCAGCAGCCAAAAAGGATGGGGTGAAGCTTTCTTT. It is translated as CASSQKGWGEAFF.

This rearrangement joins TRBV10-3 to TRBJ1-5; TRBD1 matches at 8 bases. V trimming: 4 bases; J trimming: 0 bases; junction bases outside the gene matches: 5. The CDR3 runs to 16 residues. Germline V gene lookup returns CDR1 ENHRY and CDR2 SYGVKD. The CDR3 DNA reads TGTGCCATCAGTGGTCAGGGGGCCGATAGCAATCAGCCCCAGCATTTT. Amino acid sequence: CAISGQGADSNQPQHF.

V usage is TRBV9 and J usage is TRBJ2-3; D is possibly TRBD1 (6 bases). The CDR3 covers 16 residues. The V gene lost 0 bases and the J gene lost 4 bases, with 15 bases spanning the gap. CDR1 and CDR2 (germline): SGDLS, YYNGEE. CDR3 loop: CASSVGAGEIADTQYF. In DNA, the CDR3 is TGTGCCAGCAGCGTAGGGGCAGGGGAAATAGCAGATACGCAGTATTTT.

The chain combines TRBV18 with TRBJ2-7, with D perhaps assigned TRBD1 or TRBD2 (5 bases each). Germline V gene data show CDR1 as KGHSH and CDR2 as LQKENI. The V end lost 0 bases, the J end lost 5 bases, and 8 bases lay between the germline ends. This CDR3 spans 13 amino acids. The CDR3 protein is CASSPPGVNEQYF. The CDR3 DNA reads TGTGCCAGCTCACCACCGGGGGTGAACGAGCAGTACTTC.

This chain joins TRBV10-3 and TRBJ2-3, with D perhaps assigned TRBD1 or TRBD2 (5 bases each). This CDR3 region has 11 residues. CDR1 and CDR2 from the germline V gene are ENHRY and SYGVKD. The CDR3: CAIGAPDTQYF. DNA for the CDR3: TGTGCAATCGGGGCCCCAGATACGCAGTATTTT.

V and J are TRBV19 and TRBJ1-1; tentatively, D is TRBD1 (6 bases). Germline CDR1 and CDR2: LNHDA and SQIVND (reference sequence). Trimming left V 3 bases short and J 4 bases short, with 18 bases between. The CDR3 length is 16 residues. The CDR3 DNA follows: TGTGCCAGTAGTATGATTGGAGGGGGGTTGATCACTGAAGCTTTCTTT. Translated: CASSMIGGGLITEAFF.

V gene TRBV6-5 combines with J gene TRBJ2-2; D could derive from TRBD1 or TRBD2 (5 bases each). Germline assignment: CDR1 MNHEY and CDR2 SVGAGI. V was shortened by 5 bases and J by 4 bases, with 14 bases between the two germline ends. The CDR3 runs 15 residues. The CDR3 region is CASSPHEGRTGELFF. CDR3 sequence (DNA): TGTGCCAGCAGTCCCCACGAGGGGCGCACCGGGGAGCTGTTTTTT.

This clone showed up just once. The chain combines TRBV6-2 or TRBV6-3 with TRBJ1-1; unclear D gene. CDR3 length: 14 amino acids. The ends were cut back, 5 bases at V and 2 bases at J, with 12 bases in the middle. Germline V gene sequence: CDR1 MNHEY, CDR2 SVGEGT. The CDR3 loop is CASSPRPRNTEAFF. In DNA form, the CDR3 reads TGTGCCAGCAGTCCCCGCCCCCGTAACACTGAAGCTTTCTTT.

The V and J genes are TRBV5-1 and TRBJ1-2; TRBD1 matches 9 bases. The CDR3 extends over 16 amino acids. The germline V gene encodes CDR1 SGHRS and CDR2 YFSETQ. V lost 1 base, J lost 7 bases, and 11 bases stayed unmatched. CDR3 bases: TGCGCCAGCAGCTTGTCAGGGTCCGGGACAGGGCTTGGCTACACCTTC. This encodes CASSLSGSGTGLGYTF.